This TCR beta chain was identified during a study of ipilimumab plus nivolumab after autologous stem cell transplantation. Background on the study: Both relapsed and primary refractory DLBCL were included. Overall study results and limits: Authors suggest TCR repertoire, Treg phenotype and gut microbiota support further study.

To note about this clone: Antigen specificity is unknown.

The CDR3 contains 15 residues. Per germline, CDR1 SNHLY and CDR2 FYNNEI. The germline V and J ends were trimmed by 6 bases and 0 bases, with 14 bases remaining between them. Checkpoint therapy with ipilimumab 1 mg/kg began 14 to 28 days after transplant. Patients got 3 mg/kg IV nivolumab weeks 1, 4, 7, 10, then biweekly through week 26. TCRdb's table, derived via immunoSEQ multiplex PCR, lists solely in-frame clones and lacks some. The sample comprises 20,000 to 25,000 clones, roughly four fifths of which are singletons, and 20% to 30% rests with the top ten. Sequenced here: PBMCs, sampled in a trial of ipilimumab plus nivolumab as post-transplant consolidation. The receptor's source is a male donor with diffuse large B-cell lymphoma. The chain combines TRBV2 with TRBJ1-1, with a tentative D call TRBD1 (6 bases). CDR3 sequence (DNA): TGTGCCAGCAGGACCCTGACAGGCTTGAACACTGAAGCTTTCTTT. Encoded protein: CASRTLTGLNTEAFF.